This T cell receptor beta chain appears in the sequencing data of a study of post-analysis software for immune sequencing data. Carried by the TCR beta cDNA libraries were unique molecular identifiers. Approximately 0.5 million cDNA molecules were recovered from an input of roughly 0.85 to 10 million T cells. TCRdb reprocessed the PCR reads via MiXCR and lists one record per CDR3 protein. The sample holds about 380,000 distinct CDR3 sequences, about a third seen once. This TCR was recovered from a girl between 10 and 17 years old with multiple sclerosis. The material sequenced was blood.

The CDR3 loop reads CASIGQGSSYEQYF. The CDR3 DNA follows: TGTGCCAGCATTGGACAGGGCAGCTCCTACGAGCAGTACTTC. This chain connects TRBV6-2 or TRBV6-3 to TRBJ2-7, with 8 bases aligning to TRBD1. Germline trimming cut 7 bases from V and 0 bases from J; bases unmatched to any gene: 5. The CDR3 has 14 amino acids. Germline loops: CDR1 MNHEY, CDR2 SVGEGT.